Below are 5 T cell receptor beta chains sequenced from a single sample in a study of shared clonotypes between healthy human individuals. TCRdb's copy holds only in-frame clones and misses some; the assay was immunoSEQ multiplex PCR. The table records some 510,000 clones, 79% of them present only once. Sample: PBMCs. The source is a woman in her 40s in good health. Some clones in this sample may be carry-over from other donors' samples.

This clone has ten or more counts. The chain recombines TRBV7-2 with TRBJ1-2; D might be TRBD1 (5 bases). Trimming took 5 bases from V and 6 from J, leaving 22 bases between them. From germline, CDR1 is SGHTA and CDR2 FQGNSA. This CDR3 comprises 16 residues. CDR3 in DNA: TGTGCCAGCAGCCAATTTACCCCCAGGCAGGGAGATGGCTACACCTTC. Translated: CASSQFTPRQGDGYTF.

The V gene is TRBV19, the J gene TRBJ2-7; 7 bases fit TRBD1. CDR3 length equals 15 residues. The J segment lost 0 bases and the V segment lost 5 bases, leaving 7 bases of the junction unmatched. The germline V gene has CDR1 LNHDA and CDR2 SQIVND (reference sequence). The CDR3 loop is CASSAYRGASYEQYF. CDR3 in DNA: TGTGCCAGTAGTGCGTACAGGGGCGCCTCCTACGAGCAGTACTTC.

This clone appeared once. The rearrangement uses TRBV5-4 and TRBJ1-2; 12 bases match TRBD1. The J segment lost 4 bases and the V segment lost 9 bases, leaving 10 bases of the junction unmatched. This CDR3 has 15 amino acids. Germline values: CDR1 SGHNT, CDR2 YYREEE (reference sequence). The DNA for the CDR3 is TGTGCCACGGGTAGTGGGACAGGGGGCGTCTATGGCTACACCTTC. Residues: CATGSGTGGVYGYTF.

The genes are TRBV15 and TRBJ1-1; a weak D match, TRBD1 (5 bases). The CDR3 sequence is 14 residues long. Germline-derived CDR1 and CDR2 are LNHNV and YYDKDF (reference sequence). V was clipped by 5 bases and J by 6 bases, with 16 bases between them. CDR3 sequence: CATSRNWGEAEAFF. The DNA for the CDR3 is TGTGCCACCAGCCGGAACTGGGGGGAGGCTGAAGCTTTCTTT.

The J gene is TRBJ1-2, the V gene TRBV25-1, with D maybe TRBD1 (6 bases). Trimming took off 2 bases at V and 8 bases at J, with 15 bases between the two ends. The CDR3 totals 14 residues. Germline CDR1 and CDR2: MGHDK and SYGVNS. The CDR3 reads CASSEGTGHEGYTF. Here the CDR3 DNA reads TGTGCCAGCAGTGAAGGGACGGGACATGAGGGCTACACCTTC.